The 3 T cell receptor beta chains reported below all come from one sample, sequenced in a study of molecular identifiers for immune sequencing clone quantification. TCRdb recomputed calls from the PCR reads with MiXCR, one row per CDR3 protein. This table holds hundreds of thousands of distinct CDR3 sequences, approximately 24% found once. Specimen: naive CD8+ T cells from blood, with Jurkat cell RNA spiked in. Subset: FACS-sorted CD8+CD4-CCR7+CD45RA+ naive T cells. The receptors shown here come from a human donor in good health. Some libraries in this study had Jurkat cell RNA spiked in.

This clonotype was seen many times. V usage is TRBV6-2 or TRBV6-3 and J usage is TRBJ2-7; 8 nucleotides align to TRBD1. CDR1 and CDR2 from the germline V gene are MNHEY and SVGEGT. The V and J ends lost 2 bases and 2 bases, in that order; junction bases with no gene match: 2. This CDR3 region has 14 residues. The DNA for the CDR3 is TGTGCCAGCAGTTACGACAGGGGAACCTACGAGCAGTACTTC. Its protein product is CASSYDRGTYEQYF.

Only one count was recorded for this clonotype. CDR3 region: CASRADRGYGYTF. The CDR3 region has the DNA TGTGCCAGCAGGGCGGACAGGGGCTATGGCTACACCTTC. V and J are TRBV7-8 and TRBJ1-2, with TRBD1 matching 9 bases. Germline V gene data show CDR1 as SGHVS and CDR2 as FQNEAQ. V shed 6 bases and J 4 bases; nucleotides not matched to a gene: 3. This CDR3 region has 13 residues.

With regard to this clonotype: The junction shows a germline mismatch at one end, possibly a read error. This chain uses TRBV7-3 with TRBJ1-1; D gene ambiguous. The CDR3 consists of 15 residues. CDR1 and CDR2 from the germline V gene are SGHTA and FQGTGA. CDR3 residues: CASSLWRYINTKAFF. Written as DNA, the CDR3 is TGTGCCAGCAGCTTATGGAGGTACATAAACACTAAAGCTTTCTTT.